This T cell receptor beta chain originates from a study of T cells after posttransplantation cyclophosphamide (dated by TCRdb to 2016 to 2017). At the level of the whole study: T cell repertoire reconstitution was tracked by TRB sequencing after myeloablative bone marrow transplantation in which posttransplantation cyclophosphamide was used as GVHD prophylaxis. Antigen receptor sequencing was done on samples from roughly 38 PTCy-treated patients and from approximately 17 related bone marrow donors of those patients. In 3 patients, up to roughly 3 additional blood samples taken between 2 and 5.2 years after transplant also underwent TRB sequencing, as did pretransplant blood from 4 patients. TRB sequencing was performed on blood from all 35 or so PTCy patients with 1-year posttransplant specimens. Because TRA and TRB clonality correlated tightly in about 9 samples, the subsequent TCR analyses were limited to TRB only. Public TRB sequences were searched against a database of over 3,500 sequences associated with responses to pathogens, tumor antigens, self-antigens and alloantigens.

Results the study describes overall, beyond this receptor: At 1-2 months, donor-recipient similarity was low but rose over the first year, and the later blood repertoires were often dominated by donor CD8+ memory clones. The TRB repertoires of T cells infiltrating skin or the GI tract showed only limited overlap with the TRB repertoires found in blood. Across more than 40 patients, TRB clonality was highly associated with recipient CMV seropositivity and CMV reactivation, and diversity in PTCy patients was similar to diversity in CNI/methotrexate controls.

Genomic DNA was used for TRB sequencing, which was performed with the immunoSEQ assay at survey resolution or with the hsTCRB kit. On the authors' methods: The immunoSEQ software was used for initial read processing, and the LymphoSeq R package was used for repertoire analyses. Clonality was calculated as 1 minus normalized Shannon entropy, and the Gini coefficient was also calculated for each TRB dataset. To infer phenotypes in unsorted samples, TRB sequences from sorted subsets of the recipient or donor were mapped onto the unsorted samples of the same recipient. The source is immuneACCESS, and TCRdb retained only in-frame sequences with V and J called. Part of the clones is not carried over; for the studies checked, unresolved V genes explain less than half of this, and the remainder is unexplained. Clonal size and the V and J genes are those of that table, whereas D and trimming came from the DNA. The table for this sample lists more than 20,000 clones; roughly 86% of them were counted only once. The top ten clonotypes cover around 6.6% of the sample.

CDR1 is given as GTSNPN and CDR2 as SVGIG, both from the germline V gene (reference sequence). Including the terminal cysteine and phenylalanine, the CDR3 comprises 14 residues. Only CDR3 DNA is held: 42 bases, read in frame from base 1. Comment on this clone: Its antigen has not been determined. Compared with germline, one end of the junction differs, possibly owing to a read error. Other DNA sequences in the same sample also yield this CDR3.

PTCy-treated patients were drawn from a prospective multi-institutional clinical trial. Peripheral blood and bone marrow mononuclear cells were isolated by Ficoll-Hypaque density centrifugation and were cryopreserved. Specimen: PBMCs. The sequence links TRBV30 to TRBJ1-1; TRBD1 is a possible D gene, resting on 5 matching bases. The clonotype comes from a woman aged 60-75 years with a blood cancer, CMV-positive, and with a related stem cell donor. The DNA reads TGTGCCTGGAGTAGACAGATCCTCAACACTGAGGCTTTCTTT. Translated, it gives CAWSRQILNTEAFF.